The 12 T cell receptor beta chains reported below all come from one sample, sequenced in a study of identifying expanded T cells in peripheral blood. Using immunoSEQ multiplex PCR, the repertoire was profiled, and TCRdb retains in-frame clones only, with some absent. The sample contains over 80,000 clones, about 86% of which appear only once. Sequenced: blood. The receptors originated from a person aged 18 to 69 in good health.

This clone has a single count. The V gene is TRBV9, the J gene TRBJ2-7, with D hard to call. This CDR3 has 14 amino acids. V was pared by 4 bases and J by 5 bases, with 16 bases between. Looked up from germline, CDR1 is SGDLS and CDR2 is YYNGEE. This CDR3 reads CASSSDWTSDEQYF. The CDR3 nucleotides read TGTGCCAGCAGCTCAGACTGGACCTCTGACGAGCAGTACTTC.

The V and J genes are TRBV18 and TRBJ2-5; no definite D call. V lost 1 base and J lost 3, with 9 bases in between. Germline CDR1 and CDR2: KGHSH and LQKENI. The CDR3 covers 14 residues. CDR3 amino acids: CASSPRYREETQYF. CDR3 sequence (DNA): TGTGCCAGCTCACCACGATACAGAGAAGAGACCCAGTACTTC.

The V and J genes are TRBV4-2 and TRBJ1-2; D may be TRBD1 (5 bases). V gave up 0 bases and J gave up 4 bases, with 12 bases separating them. Germline CDR1 is LGHNA and CDR2 is YNFKEQ. There are 15 residues in the CDR3. Here the CDR3 DNA reads TGTGCCAGCAGCCAAGACCGGGGGGGTCCCTATGGCTACACCTTC. It specifies CASSQDRGGPYGYTF.

This chain uses TRBV7-9 with TRBJ1-2; TRBD1 might be the D (6 bases). Germline loops: CDR1 SEHNR, CDR2 FQNEAQ (reference sequence). The CDR3 is made up of 12 amino acids. Trimming took off 4 bases at V and 6 bases at J, with 9 bases between the two ends. DNA for the CDR3: TGTGCCAGCAGCTCGGGGGCGGATGGCTACACCTTC. It specifies CASSSGADGYTF.

The V call is TRBV6-6, the J call TRBJ1-1, with a weak D call TRBD1 (5 bases). The CDR3 consists of 12 residues. Per the germline V gene, CDR1 is MNHNY and CDR2 is SVGAGI (reference sequence). Trimming pared 5 bases from V and 5 bases from J, leaving 9 bases between. CDR3 nucleotides: TGTGCCAGCAGTATCAGGGAGACTGAAGCTTTCTTT. Translation: CASSIRETEAFF.

The rearrangement links TRBV9 to TRBJ2-5; 8 bases match TRBD1. The CDR3 contains 14 residues. With V trimmed by 4 bases and J by 2 bases, 4 bases remained unmatched. The germline V gene has CDR1 SGDLS and CDR2 YYNGEE. For the CDR3, the DNA is TGTGCCAGCAGCTTCAGGGGGCGGCAAGAGACCCAGTACTTC. The encoded protein is CASSFRGRQETQYF.

The gene calls are TRBV11-2 and TRBJ2-5; D remains unclear. V was cut by 8 bases and J by 4 bases, with 17 bases left in between. In germline, CDR1 is SGHAT, CDR2 FQNNGV. The CDR3 runs to 14 residues. The CDR3 sequence is CASYMDRYGETQYF. The DNA for the CDR3 is TGTGCCAGCTACATGGACCGTTATGGAGAGACCCAGTACTTC.

V is TRBV10-3 and J is TRBJ1-6; D gene ambiguous. Trimming stripped 2 bases from V and 11 bases from J, with 13 bases between. Germline V gene data show CDR1 as ENHRY and CDR2 as SYGVKD. This CDR3 contains 14 residues. This CDR3 is CAISERDDRTPLHF. The CDR3 DNA reads as TGTGCCATCAGTGAGAGAGACGACCGAACACCCCTCCACTTT.

The rearrangement links TRBV5-6 to TRBJ1-5; unclear D gene. Germline CDR1 is SGHDT and CDR2 is YYEEEE. Deletions cut 1 base from V and 5 bases from J, with 13 bases between. The CDR3 totals 15 residues. CDR3 sequence reads: CASSLSPVVDQPQHF. The CDR3 nucleotides are TGTGCCAGCAGCTTGAGCCCCGTAGTTGATCAGCCCCAGCATTTT.

This clone showed up many times. The rearrangement joins TRBV29-1 to TRBJ1-2; D is uncertain. This CDR3 spans 13 amino acids. V dropped 0 bases and J dropped 8 bases, with 13 bases sitting between them. Germline V gives CDR1 SQVTM, CDR2 ANQGSEA. CDR3: CSVEEGPVRGYTF. The CDR3 region has the DNA TGCAGCGTTGAAGAGGGTCCAGTACGAGGCTACACCTTC.

This clone was observed a handful of times. The chain uses TRBV19 and TRBJ2-2; the D is unclear. The CDR3 totals 12 residues. V dropped 4 bases and J dropped 5 bases, with 5 bases sitting between them. Germline V CDR1 and CDR2: LNHDA, SQIVND (reference sequence). In nucleotides, the CDR3 is TGTGCCAGTAGTACCCAAACCGGGGAGCTGTTTTTT. It codes for CASSTQTGELFF.

The chain couples TRBV7-2 to TRBJ2-7; TRBD1 matches 7 bases. J gave up 2 bases and V 6 bases, and 10 bases lay outside the gene matches. The germline CDR1 and CDR2 sequences are SGHTA and FQGNSA. This CDR3 spans 15 amino acids. For the CDR3, the DNA is TGTGCCAGCAGTCTCCGGACAGGAAGCACCTACGAGCAGTACTTC. It codes for CASSLRTGSTYEQYF.